The rows below give T cell receptor beta chains drawn from one sample of a study of blood T cell repertoires in COVID-19. Repertoires were generated with immunoSEQ multiplex PCR, while TCRdb's copy carries only in-frame clones and drops some. The data hold about 77,000 clones, with 90% observed a single time. Sequencing was carried out using peripheral blood. All receptors derive from a woman older than 75 with active or convalescent COVID-19. Both conserved end residues are part of each CDR3. Each record gives: J gene, clone size, V gene, D gene, CDR3 DNA, CDR3 protein. The D gene is left open where the match is weak. Expanded clones are given a class, and other clones once, few, many or no size at all.

j_gene: TRBJ2-2
abundance: .
v_gene: TRBV27
d_gene: TRBD2
CDR3nt: TGTGCCAGCAGTTTTTCGGGGGGAGGCGGGGAGCTGTTTTTT
CDR3aa: CASSFSGGGGELFF

j_gene: TRBJ1-3
abundance: .
v_gene: TRBV2
d_gene: TRBD1
CDR3nt: TGTGCCAGCAGTCTTAGACAGGGACTCGGAAACACCATATATTTT
CDR3aa: CASSLRQGLGNTIYF

j_gene: TRBJ2-5
abundance: .
v_gene: TRBV11-2
d_gene: TRBD2
CDR3nt: TGTGCCAGCAGCTTCAGACTAGCGGGGGTAGGAACAGAGACCCAGTACTTC
CDR3aa: CASSFRLAGVGTETQYF

j_gene: TRBJ1-1
abundance: .
v_gene: TRBV6-1
d_gene: .
CDR3nt: TGTGCCAGCAGTGAATCGACGCAGGTTAACACTGAAGCTTTCTTT
CDR3aa: CASSESTQVNTEAFF

j_gene: TRBJ1-6
abundance: .
v_gene: TRBV4-3
d_gene: .
CDR3nt: TGCGCCAGCAGCCAAGGATCCCAGGGCAATTCACCCCTCCACTTT
CDR3aa: CASSQGSQGNSPLHF

j_gene: TRBJ1-2
abundance: .
v_gene: TRBV19
d_gene: .
CDR3nt: TGTGCCAGTACCGAGGCGGGGGGTCCTTATGGCTACACCTTC
CDR3aa: CASTEAGGPYGYTF

j_gene: TRBJ1-1
abundance: once
v_gene: TRBV28
d_gene: .
CDR3nt: TGTGCCAGCAAGCTCCTTCGGAACACTGAAGCTTTCTTT
CDR3aa: CASKLLRNTEAFF

j_gene: TRBJ1-1
abundance: few
v_gene: TRBV6-1
d_gene: TRBD1
CDR3nt: TGTGCCAGCAGTGCCGGGACAGGGGGCGGGGGCACTGAAGCTTTCTTT
CDR3aa: CASSAGTGGGGTEAFF

j_gene: TRBJ2-3
abundance: .
v_gene: TRBV6-5
d_gene: TRBD2
CDR3nt: TGTGCCAGCAGTTCTATAGCGGGGAGCACAGATACGCAGTATTTT
CDR3aa: CASSSIAGSTDTQYF

j_gene: TRBJ2-7
abundance: .
v_gene: TRBV28
d_gene: .
CDR3nt: TGTGCCAGCGGGCCCCTTTACGAGCAGTACTTC
CDR3aa: CASGPLYEQYF

j_gene: TRBJ1-3
abundance: once
v_gene: TRBV9
d_gene: .
CDR3nt: TGTGCCAGCAGCGCAGGGCCTGGAAACACCATATATTTT
CDR3aa: CASSAGPGNTIYF

j_gene: TRBJ2-6
abundance: .
v_gene: TRBV18
d_gene: TRBD1
CDR3nt: TGTGCCAGCTCACAACAACGGGACAGGGTCGGCTCTGGGGCCAACGTCCTGACTTTC
CDR3aa: CASSQQRDRVGSGANVLTF

j_gene: TRBJ2-1
abundance: .
v_gene: TRBV19
d_gene: .
CDR3nt: TGTGCCAGTAGTATAGTGGACAGAGGGAGTGAGCAGTTCTTC
CDR3aa: CASSIVDRGSEQFF

j_gene: TRBJ2-1
abundance: .
v_gene: TRBV29-1
d_gene: .
CDR3nt: TGCAGCGTGGCCAAATACAATGAGCAGTTCTTC
CDR3aa: CSVAKYNEQFF

j_gene: TRBJ2-1
abundance: .
v_gene: TRBV4-1
d_gene: .
CDR3nt: TGCGCCAGCAGCCAGGCCCCCAGTGCTTTGTCCTACAATGAGCAGTTCTTC
CDR3aa: CASSQAPSALSYNEQFF

j_gene: TRBJ1-5
abundance: .
v_gene: TRBV19
d_gene: .
CDR3nt: TGTGCCAGTAGTTTCCCCTGGGACACAAATCAGCCCCAGCATTTT
CDR3aa: CASSFPWDTNQPQHF

j_gene: TRBJ1-2
abundance: .
v_gene: TRBV14
d_gene: .
CDR3nt: TGTGCCAGCAGCCAACAGGGGATATATGGCTACACCTTC
CDR3aa: CASSQQGIYGYTF

j_gene: TRBJ2-7
abundance: .
v_gene: TRBV27
d_gene: .
CDR3nt: TGTGCCAGCAGTTTTGGAGGGGGCCTCGACGAGCAGTACTTC
CDR3aa: CASSFGGGLDEQYF

j_gene: TRBJ2-7
abundance: .
v_gene: TRBV2
d_gene: TRBD1
CDR3nt: TGTGCCAGCAGTGAACGGGGACAGGGCAACTACGAGCAGTACTTC
CDR3aa: CASSERGQGNYEQYF

j_gene: TRBJ1-1
abundance: .
v_gene: TRBV27
d_gene: .
CDR3nt: TGTGCCAGCAGCTCGAAGAGGGCCGTTATGAACACTGAAGCTTTCTTT
CDR3aa: CASSSKRAVMNTEAFF

j_gene: TRBJ1-1
abundance: .
v_gene: TRBV6-5
d_gene: TRBD1
CDR3nt: TGTGCCAGCAGTTACATCGGGACAGGGAGAAGTGAAGCTTTCTTT
CDR3aa: CASSYIGTGRSEAFF

j_gene: TRBJ1-5
abundance: .
v_gene: TRBV28
d_gene: .
CDR3nt: TGTGCCAGCACTTACGAACAGGCCGGCAATCAGCCCCAGCATTTT
CDR3aa: CASTYEQAGNQPQHF

j_gene: TRBJ1-2
abundance: .
v_gene: TRBV7-9
d_gene: TRBD1
CDR3nt: TGTGCCAGCAGCTCCGGGACAGGGGGACTTTCGGCTGGCTACACCTTC
CDR3aa: CASSSGTGGLSAGYTF

j_gene: TRBJ2-2
abundance: .
v_gene: TRBV7-8
d_gene: TRBD2
CDR3nt: TGTGCCAGCAGCTCACCGGGACTAGCGGGGGGGAGCACCGGGGAGCTGTTTTTT
CDR3aa: CASSSPGLAGGSTGELFF

j_gene: TRBJ1-1
abundance: .
v_gene: TRBV6-2/TRBV6-3
d_gene: .
CDR3nt: TGTGCCAGCAGTTTGACAGTGAACACTGAAGCTTTCTTT
CDR3aa: CASSLTVNTEAFF

j_gene: TRBJ2-2
abundance: .
v_gene: TRBV12-3/TRBV12-4
d_gene: .
CDR3nt: TGTGCCAGCAGCCTAGTGGGGCCCGGGGAGCTGTTTTTT
CDR3aa: CASSLVGPGELFF

j_gene: TRBJ1-6
abundance: .
v_gene: TRBV10-3
d_gene: .
CDR3nt: TGTGCCATCAGTGAACGTGACTTATATTCACCCCTCCACTTT
CDR3aa: CAISERDLYSPLHF

j_gene: TRBJ1-2
abundance: once
v_gene: TRBV4-3
d_gene: .
CDR3nt: TGCGCCAGCAGCCAAGCGGCCAGGGAAAATGGCTACACCTTC
CDR3aa: CASSQAARENGYTF

j_gene: TRBJ1-3
abundance: .
v_gene: TRBV2
d_gene: .
CDR3nt: TGTGCCAGCTCACGACAGGTTGGAAACACCATATATTTT
CDR3aa: CASSRQVGNTIYF